The TCR beta chain under discussion was sequenced for a study of T cells in Graves' hyperthyroidism and ophthalmopathy. The V gene's germline CDR1 is SEHNR and CDR2 FQNEAQ (reference sequence). This CDR3 comprises 16 residues. V was clipped by 2 bases and J by 0 bases, with 8 bases between them. Study results and limitations: Blood samples included most of the expanded thyroid clonotypes exceeding 0.001. In the analysis, a 13 V-J model separated ophthalmopathy from stable hyperthyroidism.

The source material, RNA transcripts, was used to amplify TCR beta CDR3 regions. Carried out on the TCR CDR3, a first-round RT-PCR used the HTBI primer set. TCRdb passed the multiplex PCR reads through MiXCR, listing each CDR3 protein once. This table has nearly 750,000 distinct CDR3 sequences, about a third appearing once. A lack of ophthalmopathy progression within 18 months defined stable Graves' hyperthyroidism. Exclusion of patients followed from uncontrolled infection, other autoimmune disease, pregnancy or lactation. This clonotype was seen a handful of times. Its antigen is still unknown. The sequenced material came from blood. The chain couples TRBV7-9 to TRBJ2-6; D gene ambiguous. The TCR comes from a woman between 35 and 50 years old with Graves' hyperthyroidism. The CDR3 sequence is CASSLKRISGANVLTF. CDR3 coding DNA: TGTGCCAGCAGCTTAAAACGGATCTCTGGGGCCAACGTCCTGACTTTC.